This T cell receptor beta chain stems from a study of identical twins. Overall study results and limits: Some out-of-frame alpha sequences were shared by twins, and these showed excess low generation probability.

This clonotype was seen many times. Its antigen remains unknown. TCRdb reprocessed the 5' RACE reads with MiXCR, giving one entry per CDR3 protein. The sample has around 490,000 distinct CDR3 sequences; over 11% are singletons. CDR1 is SEHNR, CDR2 FQNEAQ, per germline (reference sequence). V was trimmed by 1 base and J by 10 bases, leaving 7 bases between them. The CDR3 covers 12 residues. The same sample was also studied in work on yellow fever vaccine responses in identical twins. This second report adds: In identical twins, vaccine T cell responses appeared partly shared and partly individual.

The chain employs TRBV7-9 and TRBJ2-2; no clear D gene. The origin of this receptor is a woman under 30 in good health. Sequencing was carried out using CD4+ T cells sorted from blood. The CDR3 protein is CASSLVVLELFF. The CDR3 bases are TGTGCCAGCAGCTTAGTCGTGTTGGAGCTGTTTTTT.